This T cell receptor (beta chain) was sequenced in a study of shared clonotypes between healthy human individuals. Whole-study context: Three plates each covered CD4 naive and memory; CD8 naive two, CD8 memory one. Findings and limits, study-wide: Naive subsets generally had larger estimated richness than memory subsets.

Sorted-subset replicate PCR reactions contained roughly 200 ng DNA, corresponding to some 28,000 T cell genomes. TCRdb's table, derived via immunoSEQ multiplex PCR, lists solely in-frame clones and lacks some. The sample shows about 1.5 million clones, around 97% of them seen only once. CDR1 and CDR2 from the germline V gene are LNHDA and SQIVND (reference sequence). Between the trimmed V and J ends, which lost 0 bases and 2 bases, there was a span of 4 bases. The CDR3 consists of 14 residues. About this clone: Its antigen is unknown.

Sample: naive CD4+ T cells sorted from blood. The subset: CD45RA+ positively selected. The V and J genes are TRBV19 and TRBJ2-2; no clear D. The source is a man aged 25-40 years in good health. CDR3 in amino acids: CASSIEGNTGELFF. As DNA, the CDR3 is TGTGCCAGTAGTATAGAGGGAAACACCGGGGAGCTGTTTTTT.